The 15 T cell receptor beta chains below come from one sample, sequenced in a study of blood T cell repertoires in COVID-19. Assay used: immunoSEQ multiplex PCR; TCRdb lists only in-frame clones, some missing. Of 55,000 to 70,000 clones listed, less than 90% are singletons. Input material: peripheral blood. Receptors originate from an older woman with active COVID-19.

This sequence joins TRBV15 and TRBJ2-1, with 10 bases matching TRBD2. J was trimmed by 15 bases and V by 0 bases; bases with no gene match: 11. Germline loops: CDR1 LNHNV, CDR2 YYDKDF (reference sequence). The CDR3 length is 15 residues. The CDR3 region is CATSRDITSGNSLFF. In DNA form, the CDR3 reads TGTGCCACCAGCAGAGATATAACTAGCGGGAACAGCTTGTTCTTC.

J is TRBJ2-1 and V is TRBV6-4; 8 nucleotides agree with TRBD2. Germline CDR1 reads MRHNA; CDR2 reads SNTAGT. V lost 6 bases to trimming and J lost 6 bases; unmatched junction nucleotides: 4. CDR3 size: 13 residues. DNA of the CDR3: TGTGCCAGCAGCAAGGGACTAGGCAATGAGCAGTTCTTC. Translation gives CASSKGLGNEQFF.

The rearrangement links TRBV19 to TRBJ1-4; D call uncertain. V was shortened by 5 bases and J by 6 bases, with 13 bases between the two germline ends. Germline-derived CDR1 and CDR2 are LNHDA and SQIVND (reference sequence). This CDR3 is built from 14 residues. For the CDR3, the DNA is TGTGCCAGTAGTCCCCCAGGAGGAGATGAAAAACTGTTTTTT. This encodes CASSPPGGDEKLFF.

This CDR3 reads CASSLDRNTGELFF. CDR3 in DNA: TGTGCCAGCAGCTTGGACAGAAACACCGGGGAGCTGTTTTTT. The V and J genes are TRBV5-8 and TRBJ2-2; D is undetermined. CDR3 length: 14 amino acids. Germline V gene sequence: CDR1 SGHTS, CDR2 YDEGEE. V lost 0 bases and J 2 bases, leaving 5 bases between the germline ends.

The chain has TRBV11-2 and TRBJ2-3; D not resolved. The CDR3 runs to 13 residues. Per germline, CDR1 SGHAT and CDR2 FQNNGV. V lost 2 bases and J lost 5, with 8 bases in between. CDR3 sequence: CASSLSGRDTQYF. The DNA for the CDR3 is TGTGCCAGCAGCTTATCCGGTAGAGATACGCAGTATTTT.

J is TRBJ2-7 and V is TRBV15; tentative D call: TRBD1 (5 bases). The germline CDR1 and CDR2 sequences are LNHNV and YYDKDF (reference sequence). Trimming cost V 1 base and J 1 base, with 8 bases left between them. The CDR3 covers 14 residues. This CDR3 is CATSRGTPSYEQYF. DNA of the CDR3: TGTGCCACCAGCAGAGGGACACCTTCCTACGAGCAGTACTTC.

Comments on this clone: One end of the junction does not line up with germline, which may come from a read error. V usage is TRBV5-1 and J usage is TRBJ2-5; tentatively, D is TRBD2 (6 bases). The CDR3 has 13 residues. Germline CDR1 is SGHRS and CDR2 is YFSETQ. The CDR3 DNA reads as TGCGCCAGCAGATTGGCGGGGCAAGAGACCCAGTACTTC. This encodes CASRLAGQETQYF.

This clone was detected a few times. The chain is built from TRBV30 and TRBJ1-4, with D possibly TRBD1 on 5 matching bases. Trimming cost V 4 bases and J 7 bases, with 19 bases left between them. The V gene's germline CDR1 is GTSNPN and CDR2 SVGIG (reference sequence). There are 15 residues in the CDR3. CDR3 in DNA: TGTGCCTGGAACCCCAGGGATCTCGACGGTGAAAAACTGTTTTTT. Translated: CAWNPRDLDGEKLFF. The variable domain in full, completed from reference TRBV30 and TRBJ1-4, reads SQTIHQWPATLVQPVGSPLSLECTVEGTSNPNLYWYRQAAGRGLQLLFYSVGIGQISSEVPQNLSASRPQDRQFILSSKKLLLSDSGFYLCAWNPRDLDGEKLFFGSGTQLSVL.

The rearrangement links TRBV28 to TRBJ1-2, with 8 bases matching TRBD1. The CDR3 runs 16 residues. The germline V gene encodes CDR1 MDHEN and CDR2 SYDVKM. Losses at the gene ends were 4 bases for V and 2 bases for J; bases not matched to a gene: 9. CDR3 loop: CASSSAGGVENYGYTF. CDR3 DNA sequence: TGTGCCAGCAGTTCGGCAGGGGGCGTCGAGAACTATGGCTACACCTTC.

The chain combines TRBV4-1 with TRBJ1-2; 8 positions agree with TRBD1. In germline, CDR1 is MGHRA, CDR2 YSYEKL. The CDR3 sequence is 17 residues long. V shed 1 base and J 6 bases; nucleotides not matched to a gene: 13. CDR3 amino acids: CASSQVFSGGASDGYTF. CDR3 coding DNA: TGCGCCAGCAGCCAAGTCTTCTCAGGGGGCGCTTCGGATGGCTACACCTTC.

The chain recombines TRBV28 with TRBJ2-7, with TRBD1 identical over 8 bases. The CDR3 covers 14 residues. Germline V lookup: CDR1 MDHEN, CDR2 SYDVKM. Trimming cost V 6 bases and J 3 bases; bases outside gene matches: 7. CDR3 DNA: TGTGCCAGCAGGAGAGCCGGACAGGGCTACGAGCAGTACTTC. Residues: CASRRAGQGYEQYF.

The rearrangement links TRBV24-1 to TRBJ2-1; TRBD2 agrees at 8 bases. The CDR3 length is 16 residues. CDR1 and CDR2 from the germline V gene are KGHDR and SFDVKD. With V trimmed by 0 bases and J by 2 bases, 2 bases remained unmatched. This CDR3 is CATSDLAGGTYNEQFF. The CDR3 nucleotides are TGTGCCACCAGTGATTTGGCGGGAGGTACCTACAATGAGCAGTTCTTC.

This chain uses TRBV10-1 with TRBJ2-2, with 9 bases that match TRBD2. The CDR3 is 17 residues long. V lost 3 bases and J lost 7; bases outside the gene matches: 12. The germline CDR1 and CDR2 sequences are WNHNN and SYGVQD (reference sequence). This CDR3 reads CASSDSAGGGGDGELFF. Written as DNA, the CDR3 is TGCGCCAGCAGTGATTCCGCGGGAGGGGGTGGTGACGGGGAGCTGTTTTTT.

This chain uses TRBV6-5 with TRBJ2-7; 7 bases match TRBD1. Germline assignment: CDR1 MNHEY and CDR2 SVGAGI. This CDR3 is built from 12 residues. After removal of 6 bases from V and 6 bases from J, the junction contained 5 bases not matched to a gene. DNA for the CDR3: TGTGCCAGCAGGGGACAGTCATTCGAGCAGTACTTC. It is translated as CASRGQSFEQYF.

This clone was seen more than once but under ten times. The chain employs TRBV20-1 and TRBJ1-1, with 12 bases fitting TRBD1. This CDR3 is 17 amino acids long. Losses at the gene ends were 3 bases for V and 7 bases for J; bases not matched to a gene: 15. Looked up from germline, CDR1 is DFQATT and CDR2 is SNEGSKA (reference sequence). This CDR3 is CSASLKVWDRGQSEAFF. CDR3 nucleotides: TGCAGTGCTAGTTTAAAAGTTTGGGACAGGGGGCAAAGTGAAGCTTTCTTT.